This T cell receptor (beta chain) was captured by sequencing in a study of T cells in Graves' hyperthyroidism and ophthalmopathy. This CDR3 has 15 residues. With 4 bases removed from V and 5 bases from J, the gap between germline ends came to 17 bases. Germline CDR1 reads SGHNT; CDR2 reads YYREEE (reference sequence). It was RNA transcripts that yielded the amplified TCR beta CDR3 regions. An initial round of RT-PCR targeting the TCR CDR3 relied on the HTBI primer set. Using its own MiXCR run on the multiplex PCR reads, TCRdb lists one record per CDR3 protein. The table has roughly 420,000 distinct CDR3 sequences, roughly 13% seen once. This clonotype was seen only a few times.

Material: blood. The clonotype comes from a woman under 30 with Graves' hyperthyroidism. This sequence joins TRBV5-4 and TRBJ2-3; possibly TRBD1 or TRBD2 for D (7 bases each). The DNA for the CDR3 is TGTGCCAGCAGCCAGGGGGGGCACCTCAGAGATACGCAGTATTTT. Translating gives CASSQGGHLRDTQYF.